This TCR beta chain came from a study of blood T cell repertoires in COVID-19 (dated by TCRdb to between 2020 and 2021). With respect to the entire study: Samples covering the acute and convalescent phases of COVID-19 were provided by collaborators in the United States, Italy and Spain. The material from the prospective study consisted of cDNA or gDNA derived from T cells, B-cell-depleted T cells, or PBMCs. The dataset comprised deeply sampled blood TCRbeta repertoires from subjects exposed to, actively infected with, or recovered from COVID-19. The repertoires were made available in a free public database intended to serve as a resource for research on the immune response to SARS-CoV-2. The samples were drawn from the first 160 participants of the ongoing ImmuneRACE study and from roughly 1,300 subjects provided by 6 global collaborators. Sample metadata almost always included a de-identified subject ID, COVID-19 status, age in years and sex. Where HLA class I and class II types were available, the types were taken from metadata supplied by the sample provider, not from assay-based typing. Paper-wide results and their limitations: The amount of clinical and demographic metadata varied by source and participant and was provided uncurated.

CDR1 and CDR2 were assigned from the germline V gene as SGHRS and YFSETQ. Taken from cysteine to phenylalanine, the CDR3 has 15 residues. Of all the DNA, just the CDR3 is kept, 45 bases in frame from base 1. V ends up 4 bases short and J 2 bases short, with an unmatched junction base count of 7. In regard to this clone: The antigen it binds to is not known. Base qualities are not recorded, but no much larger clone differs from it by a single base.

In the prospective study, participants were roughly 18 to 100 years old, resided in 20 to 30 geographic areas of the United States, and were enrolled through a virtual design. Cohort assignment in the prospective study relied on participant-reported clinical history from a screening survey and a study questionnaire. Recovered participants in ImmuneRACE Cohort 3 were defined as having two consecutive negative NP/OP PCR tests, clearance from a healthcare professional, or resolution of symptoms. In the prospective study, mobile phlebotomists collected whole blood, serum and a nasopharyngeal or oropharyngeal swab from each participant. Additional blood draws and questionnaires over an approximately 2-month period could optionally be provided by prospective study participants. Before DNA extraction, prospective study blood samples were shipped either frozen or at room temperature. TCRbeta CDR3 regions were amplified from genomic DNA by means of the immunoSEQ Assay, a bias-controlled multiplex PCR. In the source study's methods: Nucleated cell counts per sample were estimated from amplification of reference gene primers within the assay. To quantify the absolute abundance of each unique TCRbeta CDR3 rearrangement, sequence reads were collapsed and filtered. For each sample, productive Simpson clonality was calculated by taking the square root of Simpson's diversity index across productive rearrangements. TCRdb carries this immuneACCESS record with in-frame sequences only. Its versions omit some clonotypes, under half of them owing to an unresolved V gene in the studies checked, with the rest unexplained. D and trimming come from the DNA, and the V and J calls and clone size come from that table. A total of roughly 400,000 clones appear in this sample, roughly 86% of them only once. 1.7% of the sample lies in the top ten.

Material for sequencing was PBMCs or T cells enriched from blood (not recorded which). This receptor was taken from a woman under 40 who had recovered from COVID-19. The sequence links TRBV5-1 to TRBJ2-7; 9 bases in the middle match TRBD1. The DNA sequence is given as TGCGCCAGCAGCGGAAGGACAGGGGCGGCCTACGAGCAGTACTTC. This translates into CASSGRTGAAYEQYF.